This T cell receptor (beta chain) is drawn from a study of early T cells in non-severe SARS-CoV-2 infection (dated by TCRdb to the early 2020s). In terms of the full investigation: TCR sequencing used bulk RNA from unsorted whole blood, so alpha and beta chains could not be paired.

From cysteine to phenylalanine, the CDR3 is 14 amino acids long. CDR3 DNA only is kept here, 42 bases in frame from base 1. Between the V and J ends, shortened by 6 bases and 1 base respectively, the junction contains 13 bases. The germline V gene encodes CDR1 SGHAT and CDR2 FQNNGV. This clonotype was recorded many times. This receptor's antigen is unknown. No much larger clone is present one base from it, and per-base qualities are unavailable. Preparation of the library involved 5' RACE. Sequenced using a NextSeq 500. In the TCR library protocol, unique molecular identifiers were attached to individual cDNA molecules to correct for PCR bias and sequencing error. TCR alpha and beta chains were both sequenced, and the abundances of alpha and beta sequences in each sample were closely correlated with each other. The authors' analysis ran thus. Decombinator V4 was used to annotate TCR sequences for V gene, J gene and CDR3. TCRs were defined as expanded if a significant change between any two time points was detected under a Poisson model with p below 0.0001. Abundances of TCRs were expressed as counts per million after normalisation to the total number of TCRs sequenced in each sample. MAIT TCRs were defined by TRAV1-2 paired with TRAJ12, TRAJ20 or TRAJ33, and iNKT TCRs by TRAV10 paired with TRAJ18. VDJdb, accessed 1 November 2021, was searched for CMV, EBV and SARS-CoV-2 annotated TCRs, with TCRs annotated for multiple antigens excluded. TCRdb passed the public sequencing reads through fastp at Q25 and MiXCR, retaining productive beta sequences. For every CDR3 protein sequence, its rows merge into one entry that carries the most common genes and DNA. The V and J calls and clone size come from TCRdb's table, not from the authors' own analysis. Recorded for this sample are roughly 61,000 distinct CDR3 sequences; roughly a tenth of them occurred a single time. The ten largest account for around 1.6% of the sample.

Set within a cohort of healthcare workers in London, UK, this nested case-control study involved weekly PCR testing of nasopharyngeal swabs along with blood sampling. Healthcare workers were recruited between 23 and 31 March 2020, during the week of the UK lockdown, and were followed weekly for up to about 16 weeks. General conclusions and limits of the study: Matching against VDJdb was skewed toward anti-spike CD8 responses, likely underestimated virus-specific expansions, and missed private and CD4 specificities.

Input material: whole blood. The rearrangement combines TRBV11-2 with TRBJ2-7; a confident D gene designation cannot be given. This clonotype was obtained from an adult who was a healthcare worker with PCR-confirmed SARS-CoV-2 infection or an uninfected control (not recorded which). The nucleotide sequence reads TGTGCCAGCAGGCCCCGTATCTCTTCCTACGAGCAGTACTTC. Its translation reads: CASRPRISSYEQYF.